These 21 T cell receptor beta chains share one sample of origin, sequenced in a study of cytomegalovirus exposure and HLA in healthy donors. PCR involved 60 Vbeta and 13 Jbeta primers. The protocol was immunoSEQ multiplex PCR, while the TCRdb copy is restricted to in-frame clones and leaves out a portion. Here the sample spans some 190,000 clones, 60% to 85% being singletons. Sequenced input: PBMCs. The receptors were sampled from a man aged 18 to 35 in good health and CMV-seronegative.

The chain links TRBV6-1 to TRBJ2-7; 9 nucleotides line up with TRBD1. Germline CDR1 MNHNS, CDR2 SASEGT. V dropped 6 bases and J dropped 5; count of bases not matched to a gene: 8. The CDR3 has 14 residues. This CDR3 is CASRRGQGSHEQYF. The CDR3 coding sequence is TGTGCCAGCAGGAGGGGACAGGGATCCCACGAGCAGTACTTC.

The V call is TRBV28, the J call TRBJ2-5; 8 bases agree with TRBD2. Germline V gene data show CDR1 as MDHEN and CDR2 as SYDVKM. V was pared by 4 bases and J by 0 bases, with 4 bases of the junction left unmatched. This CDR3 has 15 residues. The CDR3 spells CASSSGLEYQETQYF. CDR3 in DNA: TGTGCCAGCAGTTCGGGACTAGAGTACCAAGAGACCCAGTACTTC.

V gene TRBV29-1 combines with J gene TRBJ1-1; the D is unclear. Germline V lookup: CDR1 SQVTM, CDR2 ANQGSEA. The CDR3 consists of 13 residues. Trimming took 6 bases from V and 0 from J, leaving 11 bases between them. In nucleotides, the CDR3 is TGCAGCGTCGAGGGCGTTCTGAACACTGAAGCTTTCTTT. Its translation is CSVEGVLNTEAFF.

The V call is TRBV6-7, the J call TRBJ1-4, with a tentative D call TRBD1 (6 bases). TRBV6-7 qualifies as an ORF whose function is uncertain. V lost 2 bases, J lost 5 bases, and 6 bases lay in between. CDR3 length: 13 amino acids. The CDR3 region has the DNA TGTGCCAGCAGTTACAGGGGGAATGAAAAACTGTTTTTT. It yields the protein CASSYRGNEKLFF.

The CDR3 is CSVEIMDSTGELFF. CDR3 in DNA: TGCAGCGTTGAAATAATGGACAGTACCGGGGAGCTGTTTTTT. J is TRBJ2-2 and V is TRBV29-1, with D tentatively TRBD1 (6 bases). Germline V gene data show CDR1 as SQVTM and CDR2 as ANQGSEA. The CDR3 runs to 14 residues. V was clipped by 2 bases and J by 5 bases, with 12 bases between them.

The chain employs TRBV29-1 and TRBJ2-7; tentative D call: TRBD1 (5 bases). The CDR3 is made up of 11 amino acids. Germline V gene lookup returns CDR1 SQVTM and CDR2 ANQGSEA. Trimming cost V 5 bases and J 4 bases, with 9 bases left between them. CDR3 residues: CSVKQEYEQYF. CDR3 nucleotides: TGCAGCGTTAAACAGGAGTACGAGCAGTACTTC.

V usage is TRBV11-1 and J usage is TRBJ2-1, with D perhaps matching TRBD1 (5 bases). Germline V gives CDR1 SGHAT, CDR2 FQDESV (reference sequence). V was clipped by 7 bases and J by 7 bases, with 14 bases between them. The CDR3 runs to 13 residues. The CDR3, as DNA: TGTGCCAGCAAGGTAGGGGCAGTAAATGAGCAGTTCTTC. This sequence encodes CASKVGAVNEQFF.

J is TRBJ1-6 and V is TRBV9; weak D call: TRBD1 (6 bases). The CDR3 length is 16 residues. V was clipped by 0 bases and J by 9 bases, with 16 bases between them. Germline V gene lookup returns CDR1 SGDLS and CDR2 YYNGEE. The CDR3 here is CASSVAQSGAGSPLHF. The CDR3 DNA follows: TGTGCCAGCAGCGTAGCTCAGTCAGGGGCGGGTTCACCCCTCCACTTT.

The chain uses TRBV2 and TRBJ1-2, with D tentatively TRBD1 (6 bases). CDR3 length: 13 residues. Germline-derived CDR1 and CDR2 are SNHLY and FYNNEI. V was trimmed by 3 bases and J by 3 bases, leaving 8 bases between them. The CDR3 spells CASSEDRDYGYTF. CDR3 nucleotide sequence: TGTGCCAGCAGTGAGGACAGAGACTATGGCTACACCTTC. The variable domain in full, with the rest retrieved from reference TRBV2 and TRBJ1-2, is EPEVTQTPSHQVTQMGQEVILRCVPISNHLYFYWYRQILGQKVEFLVSFYNNEISEKSEIFDDQFSVERPDGSNFTLKIRSTKLEDSAMYFCASSEDRDYGYTFGSGTRLTVV.

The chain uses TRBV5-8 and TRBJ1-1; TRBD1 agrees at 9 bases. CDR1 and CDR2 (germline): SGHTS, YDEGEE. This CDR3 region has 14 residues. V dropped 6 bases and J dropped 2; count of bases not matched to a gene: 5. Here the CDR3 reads CASIRDRANTEAFF. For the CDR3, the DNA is TGTGCCAGCATCCGGGACAGGGCTAACACTGAAGCTTTCTTT.

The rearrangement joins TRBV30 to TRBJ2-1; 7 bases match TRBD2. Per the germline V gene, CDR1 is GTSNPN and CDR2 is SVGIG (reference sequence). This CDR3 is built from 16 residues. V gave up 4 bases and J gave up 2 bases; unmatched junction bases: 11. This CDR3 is CAWKVSGTTPYNEQFF. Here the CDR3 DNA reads TGTGCCTGGAAAGTTTCCGGGACTACCCCCTACAATGAGCAGTTCTTC.

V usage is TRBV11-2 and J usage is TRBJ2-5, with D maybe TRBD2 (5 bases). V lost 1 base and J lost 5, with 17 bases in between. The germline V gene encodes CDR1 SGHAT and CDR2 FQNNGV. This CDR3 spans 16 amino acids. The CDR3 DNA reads TGTGCCAGCAGCTTAGGCGAGCGGCCCCCCTCGGAGACCCAGTACTTC. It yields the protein CASSLGERPPSETQYF.

CDR3 in DNA: TGTGCCAGTAGTTCCAGCGGGGGTGGTGAGCAGTTCTTC. This encodes CASSSSGGGEQFF. The chain uses TRBV19 and TRBJ2-1; 8 positions agree with TRBD2. V lost 5 bases to trimming and J lost 9 bases; unmatched junction nucleotides: 6. This CDR3 is built from 13 residues. The germline V gene has CDR1 LNHDA and CDR2 SQIVND (reference sequence). The full variable domain, its missing parts supplied by reference TRBV19 and TRBJ2-1, is DGGITQSPKYLFRKEGQNVTLSCEQNLNHDAMYWYRQDPGQGLRLIYYSQIVNDFQKGDIAEGYSVSREKKESFPLTVTSAQKNPTAFYLCASSSSGGGEQFFGPGTRLTVL.

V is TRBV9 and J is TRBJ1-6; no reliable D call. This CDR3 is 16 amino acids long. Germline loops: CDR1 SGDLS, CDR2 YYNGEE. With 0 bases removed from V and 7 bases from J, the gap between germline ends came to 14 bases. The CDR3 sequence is CASSVGGLGRNSPLHF. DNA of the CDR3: TGTGCCAGCAGCGTAGGTGGACTGGGAAGGAATTCACCCCTCCACTTT.

CDR3 nucleotides: TGCGCCAGCAGCTCAGGACAGAGCACAGATACGCAGTATTTT. Amino acids: CASSSGQSTDTQYF. This chain joins TRBV5-1 and TRBJ2-3; D perhaps matches TRBD1 (6 bases). The CDR3 consists of 14 residues. V dropped 3 bases and J dropped 0 bases, with 8 bases sitting between them. CDR1 is SGHRS and CDR2 is YFSETQ in the germline V gene.

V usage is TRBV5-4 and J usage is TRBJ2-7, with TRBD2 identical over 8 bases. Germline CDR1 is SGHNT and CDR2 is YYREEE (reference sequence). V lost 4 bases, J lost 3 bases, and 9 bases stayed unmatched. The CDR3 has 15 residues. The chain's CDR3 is CASSPTGTSFYEQYF. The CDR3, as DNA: TGTGCCAGCAGCCCAACCGGGACTAGTTTCTACGAGCAGTACTTC.

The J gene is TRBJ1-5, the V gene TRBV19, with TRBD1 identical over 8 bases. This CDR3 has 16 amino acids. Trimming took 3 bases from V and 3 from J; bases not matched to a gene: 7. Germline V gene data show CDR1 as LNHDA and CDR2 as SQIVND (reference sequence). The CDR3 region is CASSILHRGVNQPQHF. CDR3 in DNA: TGTGCCAGTAGTATTTTGCACAGGGGGGTCAATCAGCCCCAGCATTTT. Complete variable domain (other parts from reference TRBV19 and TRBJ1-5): DGGITQSPKYLFRKEGQNVTLSCEQNLNHDAMYWYRQDPGQGLRLIYYSQIVNDFQKGDIAEGYSVSREKKESFPLTVTSAQKNPTAFYLCASSILHRGVNQPQHFGDGTRLSIL.

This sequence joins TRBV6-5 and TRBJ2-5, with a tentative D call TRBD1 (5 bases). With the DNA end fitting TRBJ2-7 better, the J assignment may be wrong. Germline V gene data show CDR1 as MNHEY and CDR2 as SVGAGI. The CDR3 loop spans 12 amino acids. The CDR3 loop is CASSSGQYEQYF. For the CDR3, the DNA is TGTGCCAGCAGTTCAGGGCAATACGAGCAGTACTTC.

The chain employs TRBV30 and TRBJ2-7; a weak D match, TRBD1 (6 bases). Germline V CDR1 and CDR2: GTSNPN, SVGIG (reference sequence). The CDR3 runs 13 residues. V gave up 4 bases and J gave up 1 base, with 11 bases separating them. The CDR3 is CAWKQGNSYEQYF. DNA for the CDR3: TGTGCCTGGAAACAGGGCAATTCCTACGAGCAGTACTTC.

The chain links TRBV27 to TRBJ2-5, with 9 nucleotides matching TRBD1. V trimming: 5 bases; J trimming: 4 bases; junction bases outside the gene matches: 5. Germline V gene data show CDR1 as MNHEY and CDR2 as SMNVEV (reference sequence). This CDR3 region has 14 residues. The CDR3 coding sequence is TGTGCCAGCAGTGGGGGACAGGGCGGAGAGACCCAGTACTTC. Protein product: CASSGGQGGETQYF.

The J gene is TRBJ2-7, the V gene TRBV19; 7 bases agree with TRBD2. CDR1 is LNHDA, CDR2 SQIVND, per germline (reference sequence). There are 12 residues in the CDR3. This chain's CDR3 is CASGGNPREQYF. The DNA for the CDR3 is TGTGCTTCCGGGGGGAACCCTCGGGAGCAGTACTTC.